This is a list of T cell receptor beta chains from one sample in a study of T cell responses to AZD1222 COVID-19 vaccine. Clones were sequenced by immunoSEQ multiplex PCR, and TCRdb holds only the in-frame ones, with some missing. The sample yields some 100,000 clones, roughly 93% seen once. The sample was peripheral blood, taken on day 0 of AZD1222 vaccination. These receptors all come from an adult in good health. The CDR3 runs from the conserved cysteine through the conserved F or W. A D gene is named only where the DNA matches it firmly. Clone size is stated in some rows and not others, as once, few, many or a class when expanded.

TRBV15	15	TRBD2	TRBJ2-1	.	TGTGCCACCAGCGGCGGGACTACCTCTTACAATGAGCAGTTCTTC	CATSGGTTSYNEQFF
TRBV6-5	15	.	TRBJ1-2	.	TGTGCCAGCAGTTACTCGGAAGTTCTTGGCTATGGCTACACCTTC	CASSYSEVLGYGYTF
TRBV28	14	.	TRBJ1-2	.	TGTGCCAGCAGTGAACAGGGTTCGGGCTATGGCTACACCTTC	CASSEQGSGYGYTF
TRBV2	12	.	TRBJ2-7	.	TGTGCCAGCAGGGGTGAGGCCTACGAGCAGTACTTC	CASRGEAYEQYF
TRBV6-1	15	.	TRBJ1-2	.	TGTGCCAGCAGTGAAGGGGGAGGCGCTGCCAGGGTGTTCACCTTC	CASSEGGGAARVFTF
TRBV13	16	.	TRBJ1-1	.	TGTGCCAGCAGCTTAGGACGCCGGGGAGGGAACACTGAAGCTTTCTTT	CASSLGRRGGNTEAFF
TRBV19	14	TRBD1	TRBJ2-5	.	TGTGCCAGTAAAAGGACAGGCGCGGAAGAGACCCAGTACTTC	CASKRTGAEETQYF
TRBV19	18	TRBD1	TRBJ2-1	.	TGTGCCAGTAGTATGGTGACAGGGGTCAATTACCACTACAATGAGCAGTTCTTC	CASSMVTGVNYHYNEQFF
TRBV27	17	.	TRBJ1-6	.	TGTGCCAGCAGTTCGAGGGGAGCGGTTTTCTTGGTTTCACCCCTCCACTTT	CASSSRGAVFLVSPLHF
TRBV12-5	13	TRBD1	TRBJ1-4	.	TGTGCTAGTGGTTTGGTCTCAGGGGGAAAACTGTTTTTT	CASGLVSGGKLFF
TRBV28	12	.	TRBJ1-2	.	TGTGCCAGCGGGACATTACTCAGCGGCTACACCTTC	CASGTLLSGYTF
TRBV2	11	.	TRBJ1-2	.	TGTGCCAGCAGTGCCACCTATGGCTACACCTTC	CASSATYGYTF
TRBV11-2	16	TRBD1	TRBJ2-7	.	TGTGCCAGCAGCACGGTAATAGGGACAGGCTCCTACGAGCAGTACTTC	CASSTVIGTGSYEQYF
TRBV5-1	13	.	TRBJ2-7	.	TGCGCCAGCAGCGCAGAAAGCTCCTACGAGCAGTACTTC	CASSAESSYEQYF
TRBV4-2	15	TRBD1	TRBJ1-6	.	TGTGCCAGCAGCCAAAGGGCAGGGGGCTTTTCACCCCTCCACTTT	CASSQRAGGFSPLHF
TRBV7-2	17	TRBD1	TRBJ2-2	.	TGTGCCAGCAGCCCAAACCGTCCCGGGACAGGGTCCGGGGAGCTGTTTTTT	CASSPNRPGTGSGELFF
TRBV5-1	13	TRBD1	TRBJ1-3	.	TGCGCCAGCAGCTCGGGACAGGAATTATACGAATATTTT	CASSSGQELYEYF
TRBV28	16	.	TRBJ1-5	few	TGTGCCAGCAGTTCGACCCATCTCGACGGGAATCAGCCCCAGCATTTT	CASSSTHLDGNQPQHF
TRBV5-1	15	.	TRBJ2-2	.	TGCGCCAGCAGCTTGTCGGGGGATCGCACCGGGGAGCTGTTTTTT	CASSLSGDRTGELFF
TRBV6-2/TRBV6-3	13	.	TRBJ2-7	.	TGTGCCAGCAGTTTCGGATCCCCCTACGAGCAGTACTTC	CASSFGSPYEQYF
TRBV18	16	.	TRBJ1-5	.	TGTGCCAGCTCACCACTCTCCGGGACCGTGCCTCAGCCCCAGCATTTT	CASSPLSGTVPQPQHF
TRBV27	15	TRBD1	TRBJ2-7	.	TGTGCCAGCAGACCCGGGACAGACCCTTCCTACGAGCAGTACTTC	CASRPGTDPSYEQYF
TRBV7-2	13	TRBD1	TRBJ1-2	.	TGTGCCAGCAGCGCGGGACAGGGCTACGGCTACACCTTC	CASSAGQGYGYTF
TRBV24-1	17	.	TRBJ1-1	.	TGTGCCACCAGTGATCCACCCGGACGGCATTGGAACACTGAAGCTTTCTTT	CATSDPPGRHWNTEAFF
TRBV7-9	12	.	TRBJ1-2	.	TGTGCCAGCAGCTTAGTGATGGTTGGCTACACCTTC	CASSLVMVGYTF
TRBV7-6	17	.	TRBJ1-5	.	TGTGCCAGCAGCTTAGCGGCGGGAGTCCTTAATGGTCAGCCCCAGCATTTT	CASSLAAGVLNGQPQHF
TRBV11-1	13	.	TRBJ1-1	once	TGTGCCAGCAGCTTACCCCCGGGAGTTGAAGCTTTCTTT	CASSLPPGVEAFF
TRBV6-6	15	.	TRBJ2-1	.	TGTGCCAACAGAGGGCTTCCTAGCTCCTACAATGAGCAGTTCTTC	CANRGLPSSYNEQFF
TRBV19	12	.	TRBJ1-2	.	TGTGCCAGTAGATCGGGGGGCAGGGGCTACACCTTC	CASRSGGRGYTF
TRBV19	14	.	TRBJ1-4	.	TGTGCCAGTAGTACTGGACCAGCTGGTGAAAAACTGTTTTTT	CASSTGPAGEKLFF
TRBV7-2	14	.	TRBJ1-1	.	TGTGCCAGCAGCATACACAGTGGAGACACTGAAGCTTTCTTT	CASSIHSGDTEAFF
TRBV18	16	TRBD1	TRBJ2-4	.	TGTGCCAGCTCATCGCAGGGGGCCGGGTCCAAAAACATTCAGTACTTC	CASSSQGAGSKNIQYF
TRBV4-2	15	TRBD2	TRBJ2-1	.	TGTGCCAGCAGCCAGGAGACTAGCGGGGGCAATGAGCAGTTCTTC	CASSQETSGGNEQFF
TRBV5-4	13	.	TRBJ2-1	.	TGTGCCAGCAGCTCTGGACTTCTTAACGAGCAGTTCTTC	CASSSGLLNEQFF
TRBV12-3/TRBV12-4	13	.	TRBJ1-3	.	TGTGCCAGCAGTCCAGGGCTAGGAAACACCATATATTTT	CASSPGLGNTIYF
TRBV15	15	.	TRBJ2-7	.	TGTGCCACCAGCAGAGATAGGTTACAGGTCTACGAGCAGTACTTC	CATSRDRLQVYEQYF
TRBV6-6	14	.	TRBJ1-6	.	TGTGCCAGCGGAGTCCGGGGGGCGGATTCACCCCTCCACTTT	CASGVRGADSPLHF
TRBV5-1	15	.	TRBJ2-5	.	TGCGCCAGCAGCACCCTCGGACAGCCAAAAGAGACCCAGTACTTC	CASSTLGQPKETQYF
TRBV5-1	14	.	TRBJ1-1	.	TGCGCCAGCACCCTTCGGGAACTGAACACTGAAGCTTTCTTT	CASTLRELNTEAFF
TRBV19	17	.	TRBJ2-2	.	TGTGCCAGTAGTATACAGAGGGGGGGTCCGAACACCGGGGAGCTGTTTTTT	CASSIQRGGPNTGELFF
TRBV14	14	.	TRBJ1-1	.	TGTGCCAGCAGCCAAGAGAGGGGACGGACTGAAGCTTTCTTT	CASSQERGRTEAFF
TRBV28	12	.	TRBJ1-6	.	TGTGCCAGCAGTTTAAAGGCTTCACCCCTCCACTTT	CASSLKASPLHF
TRBV6-2/TRBV6-3	14	.	TRBJ1-5	.	TGTGCCAGCAGTTACGGAGGGAGCAATCAGCCCCAGCATTTT	CASSYGGSNQPQHF
TRBV7-2	14	.	TRBJ2-5	.	TGTGCCAGCAGCTTAGTTCAGGGGCGAGAGACCCAGTACTTC	CASSLVQGRETQYF
TRBV12-3/TRBV12-4	13	.	TRBJ1-1	.	TGTGCCAGCAGTAATACAGGGAGCACTGAAGCTTTCTTT	CASSNTGSTEAFF
TRBV7-9	14	.	TRBJ1-5	.	TGTGCCAGCAGCTCAAGTGGCCCGGGTCAGCCCCAGCATTTT	CASSSSGPGQPQHF
TRBV13	16	TRBD1	TRBJ1-1	.	TGTGCCAGCAGCTCTTGGGCAGGGGGCGGAGAGTCTGAAGCTTTCTTT	CASSSWAGGGESEAFF
TRBV19	14	TRBD2	TRBJ2-1	.	TGTGCCAGTTTACGGGGGGGCCCGGGAAATGAGCAGTTCTTC	CASLRGGPGNEQFF
TRBV5-4	13	.	TRBJ1-2	.	TGTGCCAGCAGCTTGGAGGGGCCCTATGGCTACACCTTC	CASSLEGPYGYTF
TRBV24-1	16	TRBD2	TRBJ2-1	.	TGTGCCACCAGTGATTTGAGCCTAGCGGACAACAATGAGCAGTTCTTC	CATSDLSLADNNEQFF
TRBV27	16	TRBD1	TRBJ1-2	.	TGTGCCAGCAGTCCCGGACAGGTCCCTTACTTCTATGGCTACACCTTC	CASSPGQVPYFYGYTF
TRBV28	15	TRBD2	TRBJ2-3	.	TGTGCCAGCACCTATCGGCCGGGGGGAACAGATACGCAGTATTTT	CASTYRPGGTDTQYF
TRBV11-3	11	.	TRBJ2-1	.	TGTGCCAGCAGCTTAGTTAATGAGCAGTTCTTC	CASSLVNEQFF
TRBV10-3	14	TRBD1	TRBJ2-3	.	TGTGCCATCAGGCCGGACAGGGGTTCGGTTACGCAGTATTTT	CAIRPDRGSVTQYF
TRBV11-3	21	TRBD2	TRBJ2-7	.	TGTGCCAGCAGCTTAGATGGGCCCCTCTTAGGTTCCGGGGGGGACTTACGCGAGCAGTACTTC	CASSLDGPLLGSGGDLREQYF